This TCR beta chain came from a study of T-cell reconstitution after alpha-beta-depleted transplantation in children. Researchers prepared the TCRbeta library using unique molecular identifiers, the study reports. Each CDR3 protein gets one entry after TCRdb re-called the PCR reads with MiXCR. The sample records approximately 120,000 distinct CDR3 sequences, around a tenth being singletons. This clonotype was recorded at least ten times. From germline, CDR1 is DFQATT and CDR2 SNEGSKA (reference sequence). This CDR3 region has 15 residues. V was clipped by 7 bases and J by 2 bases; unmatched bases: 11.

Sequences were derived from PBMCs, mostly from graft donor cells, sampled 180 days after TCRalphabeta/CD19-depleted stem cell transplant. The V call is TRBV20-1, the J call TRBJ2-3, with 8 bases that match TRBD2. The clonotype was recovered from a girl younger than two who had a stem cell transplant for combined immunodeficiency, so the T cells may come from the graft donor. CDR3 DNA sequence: TGCAGTGTCGCCCCCCGGACTAGCTTCACAGATACGCAGTATTTT. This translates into CSVAPRTSFTDTQYF.